This is a list of T cell receptor beta chains from one sample in a study of cytomegalovirus exposure and HLA in healthy donors. TCRdb's copy holds only in-frame clones and misses some; the assay was immunoSEQ multiplex PCR. Of 100,000 to 150,000 clones listed, roughly 80% are singletons. The sequenced sample was PBMCs. These receptors were taken from a man younger than 45 in good health and CMV-seronegative. The conserved cysteine and the conserved F or W are not part of the CDR3 here.

j_call	v_call	cdr3_aa
TRBJ2-1	TRBV7-9	ASSSTGGGEQF
TRBJ2-2	TRBV21-1	ASSKRRGLNTGELF
TRBJ1-5	TRBV15	ATSRDGSLGDNQPQH
TRBJ2-2	TRBV28	ASSLLRQGIGELF
TRBJ1-2	TRBV2	ASSEEGNGYT
TRBJ2-2	TRBV14	ASSRQNTGELF
TRBJ2-5	TRBV9	ASSAKPGQSKETQY
TRBJ1-2	TRBV4-3	ASSQDATGFYGYT
TRBJ2-1	TRBV7-9	ASSPVADEQF
TRBJ2-6	TRBV25-1	ASEEAGANVLT
TRBJ1-4	TRBV10-2	ASWTGPRVANEKLF
TRBJ1-3	TRBV2	ASSEESGSTIY
TRBJ2-2	TRBV9	ASSSLGEGGSGELF
TRBJ2-7	TRBV21-1	ASSKPFRAHEQY
TRBJ2-3	TRBV2	ASSAPGLPTDTQY
TRBJ2-2	TRBV29-1	SVEDVGNTGELF
TRBJ1-2	TRBV27	ASSFSLGGYGYT
TRBJ1-6	TRBV6-1	ASSLVLTDSPLH
TRBJ1-1	TRBV5-1	ASSRSGKGNTEAF
TRBJ2-1	TRBV11-2	ASTPGGSYNEQF
TRBJ2-6	TRBV7-9	ASSLTGLGGANGLT
TRBJ1-2	TRBV5-1	ASSLGGGLDYGYT
TRBJ2-1	TRBV7-6	ASSPLARAGGQDEQF
TRBJ2-7	TRBV7-2	ASSFSVWTSGEQY
TRBJ2-3	TRBV2	ASGLAVRGTDTQY
TRBJ2-5	TRBV28	ASSRGLAGQETQY
TRBJ1-1	TRBV6-5	ASADRTDYTEAF
TRBJ2-7	TRBV7-2	ASSLVPRAYEQY
TRBJ1-4	TRBV5-6	ASSLRTDEKLF
TRBJ1-2	TRBV7-9	ASSSPPGAAYGYT
TRBJ2-7	TRBV5-1	ASTGVAGTYEQY
TRBJ2-1	TRBV28	ASSSYYEEQF
TRBJ1-2	TRBV28	ASSAGLTYGYT
TRBJ2-7	TRBV11-2	ASSRDGGALYEQY
TRBJ2-6	TRBV19	ASSIQGMKGSGANGLT
TRBJ1-1	TRBV9	ASSLLDKNTEAF
TRBJ2-7	TRBV7-2	ASSGLHGQY
TRBJ1-6	TRBV7-2	ASSLEGTGRSPLH
TRBJ1-5	TRBV6-1	ASSESGTANQPQH
TRBJ2-1	TRBV10-1	ASSEIPRGGLYNEQF
TRBJ1-6	TRBV6-5	ASSARDNSPLH
TRBJ2-1	TRBV2	ASRDQVTDNEQF
TRBJ2-3	TRBV5-1	ASSLDEQGTDTQY
TRBJ2-3	TRBV29-1	SVLTERAIGTDTQY
TRBJ1-3	TRBV28	ASKLGPTVFSGNTIY
TRBJ1-4	TRBV28	ASRIPTTNEKLF
TRBJ1-2	TRBV11-2	ASSSHRGLKNYGYT
TRBJ2-2	TRBV7-9	SSSLPLGGPRPNTGELF
TRBJ2-5	TRBV7-6	ASSFGPGKTQY
TRBJ1-6	TRBV7-2	ASSLASGRHNSPLH
TRBJ2-3	TRBV7-9	ASGRGESTDTQY
TRBJ1-1	TRBV6-5	ASRLRGNTEAF
TRBJ2-7	TRBV18	ASSPLGGEGYEQY
TRBJ2-7	TRBV21-1	ASGGDRASYEQY
TRBJ2-5	TRBV27	ASSLAGDYLQETQY